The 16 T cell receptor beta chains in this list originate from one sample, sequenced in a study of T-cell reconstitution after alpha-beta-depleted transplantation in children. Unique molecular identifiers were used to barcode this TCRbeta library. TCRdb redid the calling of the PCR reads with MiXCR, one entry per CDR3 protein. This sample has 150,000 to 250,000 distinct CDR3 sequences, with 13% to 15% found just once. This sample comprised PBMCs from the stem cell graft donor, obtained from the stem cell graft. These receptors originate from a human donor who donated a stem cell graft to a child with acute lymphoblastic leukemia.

The chain's CDR3 is CSVARGWTGDNEQFF. The CDR3 DNA follows: TGCAGCGTTGCTCGAGGCTGGACAGGTGACAATGAGCAGTTCTTC. The chain is built from TRBV29-1 and TRBJ2-1; 7 positions agree with TRBD1. Germline CDR1 reads SQVTM; CDR2 reads ANQGSEA. The CDR3 is 15 residues long. J was trimmed by 5 bases and V by 4 bases; bases with no gene match: 11.

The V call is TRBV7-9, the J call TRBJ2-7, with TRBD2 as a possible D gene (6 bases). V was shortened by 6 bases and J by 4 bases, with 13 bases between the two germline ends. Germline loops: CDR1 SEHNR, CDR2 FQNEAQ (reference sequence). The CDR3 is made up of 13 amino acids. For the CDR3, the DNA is TGTGCCAGCAGGTCCGGGGGAAGGTACGAGCAGTACTTC. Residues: CASRSGGRYEQYF.

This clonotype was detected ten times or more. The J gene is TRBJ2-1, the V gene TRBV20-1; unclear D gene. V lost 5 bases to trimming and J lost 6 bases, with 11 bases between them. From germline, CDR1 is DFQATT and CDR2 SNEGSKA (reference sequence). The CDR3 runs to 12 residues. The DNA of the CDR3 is TGCAGTGCTTCACCGACCAGCAATGAGCAGTTCTTC. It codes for CSASPTSNEQFF.

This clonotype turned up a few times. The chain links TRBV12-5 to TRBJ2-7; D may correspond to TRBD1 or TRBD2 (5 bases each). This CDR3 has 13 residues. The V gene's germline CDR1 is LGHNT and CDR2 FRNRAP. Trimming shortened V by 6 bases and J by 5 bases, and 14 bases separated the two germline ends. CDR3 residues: CASGLPGPNEQYF. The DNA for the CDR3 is TGTGCTAGTGGACTCCCGGGACCCAACGAGCAGTACTTC.

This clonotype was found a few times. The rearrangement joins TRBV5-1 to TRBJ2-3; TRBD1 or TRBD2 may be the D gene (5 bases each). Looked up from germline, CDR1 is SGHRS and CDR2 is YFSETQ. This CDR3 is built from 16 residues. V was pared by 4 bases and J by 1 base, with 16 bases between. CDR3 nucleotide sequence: TGCGCCAGCAGCCCTGCCCGGCAGGGACGCACAGATACGCAGTATTTT. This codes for CASSPARQGRTDTQYF.

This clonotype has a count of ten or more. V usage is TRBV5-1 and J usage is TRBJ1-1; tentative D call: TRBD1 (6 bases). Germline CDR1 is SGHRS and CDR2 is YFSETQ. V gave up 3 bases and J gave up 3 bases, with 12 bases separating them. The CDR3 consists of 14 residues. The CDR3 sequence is CASSSNSGDTEAFF. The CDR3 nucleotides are TGCGCCAGCAGCTCCAACTCAGGGGACACTGAAGCTTTCTTT.

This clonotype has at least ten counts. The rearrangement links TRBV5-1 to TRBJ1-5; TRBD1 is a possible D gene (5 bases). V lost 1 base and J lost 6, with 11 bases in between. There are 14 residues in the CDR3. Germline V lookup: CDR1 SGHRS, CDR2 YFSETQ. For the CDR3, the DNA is TGCGCCAGCAGCTTGTCCGGGGACCGTCAGCCCCAGCATTTT. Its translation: CASSLSGDRQPQHF. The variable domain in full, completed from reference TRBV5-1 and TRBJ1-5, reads KAGVTQTPRYLIKTRGQQVTLSCSPISGHRSVSWYQQTPGQGLQFLFEYFSETQRNKGNFPGRFSGRQFSNSRSEMNVSTLELGDSALYLCASSLSGDRQPQHFGDGTRLSIL.

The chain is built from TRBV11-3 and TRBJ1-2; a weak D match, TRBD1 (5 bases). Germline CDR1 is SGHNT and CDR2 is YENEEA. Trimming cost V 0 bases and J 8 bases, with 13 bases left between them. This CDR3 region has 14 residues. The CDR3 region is CASSLDGDGGGYTF. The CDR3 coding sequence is TGTGCCAGCAGCTTAGATGGGGACGGCGGCGGCTACACCTTC.

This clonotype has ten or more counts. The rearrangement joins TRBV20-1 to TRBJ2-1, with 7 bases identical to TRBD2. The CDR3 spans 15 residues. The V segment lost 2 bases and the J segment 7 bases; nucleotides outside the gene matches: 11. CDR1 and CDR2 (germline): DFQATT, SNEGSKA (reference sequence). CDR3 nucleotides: TGCAGTGCTAGATGGAGCGGGATAAGAATTAATGAGCAGTTCTTC. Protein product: CSARWSGIRINEQFF.

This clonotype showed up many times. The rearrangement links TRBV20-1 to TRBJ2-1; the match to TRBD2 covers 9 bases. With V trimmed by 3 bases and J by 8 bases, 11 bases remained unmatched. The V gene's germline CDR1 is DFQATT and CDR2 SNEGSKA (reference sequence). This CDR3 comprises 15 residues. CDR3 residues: CSARSGASGKYEQFF. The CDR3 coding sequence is TGCAGTGCTAGGAGTGGGGCTAGCGGGAAATATGAGCAGTTCTTC.

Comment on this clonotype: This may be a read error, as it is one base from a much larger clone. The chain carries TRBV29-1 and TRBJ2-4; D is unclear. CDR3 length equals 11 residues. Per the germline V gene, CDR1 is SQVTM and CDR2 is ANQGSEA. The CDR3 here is CSAASQNSQYF. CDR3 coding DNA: TGCAGCGCCGCGAGTCAAAACAGTCAGTACTTC.

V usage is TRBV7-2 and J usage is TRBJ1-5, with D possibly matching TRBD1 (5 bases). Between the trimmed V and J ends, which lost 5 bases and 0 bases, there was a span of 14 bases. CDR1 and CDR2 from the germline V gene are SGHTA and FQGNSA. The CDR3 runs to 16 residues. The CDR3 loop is CASSPQGSISNQPQHF. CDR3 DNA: TGTGCCAGCAGCCCCCAGGGAAGTATTAGCAATCAGCCCCAGCATTTT.

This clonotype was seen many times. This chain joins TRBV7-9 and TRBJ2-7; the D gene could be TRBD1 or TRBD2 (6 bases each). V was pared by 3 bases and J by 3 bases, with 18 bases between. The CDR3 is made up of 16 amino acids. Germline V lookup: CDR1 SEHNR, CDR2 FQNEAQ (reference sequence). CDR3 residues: CASSLEGWGRGYEQYF. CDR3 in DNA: TGTGCCAGCAGCTTGGAGGGGTGGGGCAGGGGCTACGAGCAGTACTTC.

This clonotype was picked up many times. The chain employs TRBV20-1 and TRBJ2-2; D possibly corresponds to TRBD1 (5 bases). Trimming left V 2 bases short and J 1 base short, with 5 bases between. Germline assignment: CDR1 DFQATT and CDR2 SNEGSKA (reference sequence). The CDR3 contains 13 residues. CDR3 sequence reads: CSARQGNTGELFF. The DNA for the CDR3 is TGCAGTGCTAGACAGGGGAACACCGGGGAGCTGTTTTTT.

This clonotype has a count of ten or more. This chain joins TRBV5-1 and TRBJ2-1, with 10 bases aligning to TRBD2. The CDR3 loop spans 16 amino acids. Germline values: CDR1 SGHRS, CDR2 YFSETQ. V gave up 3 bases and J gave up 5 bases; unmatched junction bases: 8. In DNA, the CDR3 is TGCGCCAGCAGCTCCCCCCCACTAGCGGGAAACAATGAGCAGTTCTTC. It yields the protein CASSSPPLAGNNEQFF.

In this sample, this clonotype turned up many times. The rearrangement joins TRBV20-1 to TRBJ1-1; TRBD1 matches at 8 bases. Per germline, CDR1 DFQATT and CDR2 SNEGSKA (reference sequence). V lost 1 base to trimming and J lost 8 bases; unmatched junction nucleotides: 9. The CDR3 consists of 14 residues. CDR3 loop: CSARGSRGRREAFF. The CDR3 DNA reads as TGCAGTGCTAGAGGCTCCAGGGGGCGAAGGGAAGCTTTCTTT.